This T cell receptor beta chain was recorded in a study of shared clonotypes between healthy human individuals. Overall study results and limits: Among donors, clonotype sharing was expected to be affected by sequencing depth.

Study donors comprised healthy, HIV-negative adults devoid of recent acute infection or vaccination. The V gene end was trimmed by 4 bases and the J gene end by 2 bases; junction bases not matched to a gene: 2. The CDR3 sequence is 15 residues long. Germline loops: CDR1 SGHRS, CDR2 YFSETQ. Once extracted for a subset, genomic DNA was divided evenly among several immunoSEQ plates. The data were produced by immunoSEQ multiplex PCR, yet TCRdb's version contains in-frame clones alone and is incomplete. The data show about 470,000 clones, roughly 77% seen once. For this clone: Its antigen is not identified.

The chain combines TRBV5-1 with TRBJ2-3; 12 bases agree with TRBD2. The sequencing input was PBMCs. This clonotype originated in a woman in her 40s in good health. Some clones in this sample may be carry-over from other donors' samples. CDR3 loop: CASSASGRDTDTQYF. CDR3 nucleotide sequence: TGCGCCAGCAGCGCTAGCGGGAGGGACACAGATACGCAGTATTTT. Full variable domain (missing parts from reference TRBV5-1 and TRBJ2-3): KAGVTQTPRYLIKTRGQQVTLSCSPISGHRSVSWYQQTPGQGLQFLFEYFSETQRNKGNFPGRFSGRQFSNSRSEMNVSTLELGDSALYLCASSASGRDTDTQYFGPGTRLTVL.